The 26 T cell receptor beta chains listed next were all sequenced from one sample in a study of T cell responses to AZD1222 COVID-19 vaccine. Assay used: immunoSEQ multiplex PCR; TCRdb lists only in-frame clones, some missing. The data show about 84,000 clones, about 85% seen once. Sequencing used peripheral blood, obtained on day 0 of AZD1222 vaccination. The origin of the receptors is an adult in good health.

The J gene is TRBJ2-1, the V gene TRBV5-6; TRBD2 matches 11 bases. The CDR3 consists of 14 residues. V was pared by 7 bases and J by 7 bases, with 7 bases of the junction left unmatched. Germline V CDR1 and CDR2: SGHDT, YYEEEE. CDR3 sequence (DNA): TGTGCCAGCTCAACTAGCGGGAGATGGAATGAGCAGTTCTTC. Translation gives CASSTSGRWNEQFF.

The CDR3 region is CASSPFRGNTEAFF. DNA for the CDR3: TGTGCCAGCAGTCCTTTTAGGGGGAACACTGAAGCTTTCTTT. The rearrangement joins TRBV6-5 to TRBJ1-1; the D gene is possibly TRBD1 (5 bases). CDR1 and CDR2 from the germline V gene are MNHEY and SVGAGI. Trimming stripped 5 bases from V and 1 base from J, with 11 bases between. This CDR3 is 14 amino acids long.

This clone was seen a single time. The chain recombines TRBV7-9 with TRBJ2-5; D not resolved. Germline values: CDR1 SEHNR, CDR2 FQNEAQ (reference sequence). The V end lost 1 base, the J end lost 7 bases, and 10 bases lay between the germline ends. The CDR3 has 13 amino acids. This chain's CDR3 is CASSLETRGTQYF. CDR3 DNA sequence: TGTGCCAGCAGCTTAGAAACCCGAGGGACCCAGTACTTC.

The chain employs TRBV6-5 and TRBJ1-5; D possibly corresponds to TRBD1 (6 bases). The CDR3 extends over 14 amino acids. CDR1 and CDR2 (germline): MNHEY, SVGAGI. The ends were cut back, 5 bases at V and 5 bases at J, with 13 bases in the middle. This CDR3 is CASSPTGRDQPQHF. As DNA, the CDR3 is TGTGCCAGCAGTCCCACAGGGAGAGATCAGCCCCAGCATTTT.

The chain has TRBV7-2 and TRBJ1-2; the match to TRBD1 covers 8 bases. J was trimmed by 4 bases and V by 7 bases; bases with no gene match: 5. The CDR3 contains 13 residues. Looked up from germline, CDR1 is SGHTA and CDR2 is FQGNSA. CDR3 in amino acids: CASTMDRVYGYTF. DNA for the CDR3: TGTGCCAGCACCATGGACAGGGTCTATGGCTACACCTTC.

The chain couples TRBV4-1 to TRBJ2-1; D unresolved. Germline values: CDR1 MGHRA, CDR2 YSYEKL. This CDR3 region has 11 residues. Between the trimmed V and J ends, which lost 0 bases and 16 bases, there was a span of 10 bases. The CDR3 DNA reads TGCGCCAGCAGCCAAGATCAAACTTTTTTCTTC. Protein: CASSQDQTFFF.

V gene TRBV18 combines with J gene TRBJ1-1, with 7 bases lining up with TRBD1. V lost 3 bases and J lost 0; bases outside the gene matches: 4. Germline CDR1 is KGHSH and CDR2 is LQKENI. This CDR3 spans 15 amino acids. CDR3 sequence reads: CASSPSGQLNTEAFF. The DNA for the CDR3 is TGTGCCAGCTCACCTTCGGGACAGCTGAACACTGAAGCTTTCTTT.

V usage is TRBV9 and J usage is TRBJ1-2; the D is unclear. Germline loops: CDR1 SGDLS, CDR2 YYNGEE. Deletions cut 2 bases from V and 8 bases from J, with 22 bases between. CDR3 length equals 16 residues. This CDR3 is CASSVYDTRALKGYTF. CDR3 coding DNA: TGTGCCAGCAGCGTTTACGACACACGGGCGCTGAAGGGCTACACCTTC.

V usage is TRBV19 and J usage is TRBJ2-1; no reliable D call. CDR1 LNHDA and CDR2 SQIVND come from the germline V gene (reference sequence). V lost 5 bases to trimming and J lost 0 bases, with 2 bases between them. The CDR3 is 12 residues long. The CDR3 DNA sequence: TGTGCCAGTAGTGCCTCCTACAATGAGCAGTTCTTC. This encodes CASSASYNEQFF.

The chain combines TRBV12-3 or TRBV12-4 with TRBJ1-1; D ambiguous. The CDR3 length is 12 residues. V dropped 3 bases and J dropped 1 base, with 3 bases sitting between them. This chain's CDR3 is CASSFGNTEAFF. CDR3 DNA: TGTGCCAGCAGTTTCGGGAACACTGAAGCTTTCTTT.

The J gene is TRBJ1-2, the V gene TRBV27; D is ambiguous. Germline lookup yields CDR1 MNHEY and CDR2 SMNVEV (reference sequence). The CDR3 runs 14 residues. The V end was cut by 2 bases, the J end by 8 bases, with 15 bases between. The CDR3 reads CASSLSGEVQGYTF. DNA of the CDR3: TGTGCCAGCAGTTTAAGTGGGGAGGTCCAGGGCTACACCTTC.

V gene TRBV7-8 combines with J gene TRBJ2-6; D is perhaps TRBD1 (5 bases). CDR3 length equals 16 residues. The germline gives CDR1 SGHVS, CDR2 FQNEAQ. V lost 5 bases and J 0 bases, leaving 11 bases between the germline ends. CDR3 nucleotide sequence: TGTGCCAGCAGCGTACAGGTTTACTCTGGGGCCAACGTCCTGACTTTC. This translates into CASSVQVYSGANVLTF. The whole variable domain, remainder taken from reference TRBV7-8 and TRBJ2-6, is GAGVSQSPRYKVAKRGQDVALRCDPISGHVSLFWYQQALGQGPEFLTYFQNEAQLDKSGLPSDRFFAERPEGSVSTLKIQRTQQEDSAVYLCASSVQVYSGANVLTFGAGSRLTVL.

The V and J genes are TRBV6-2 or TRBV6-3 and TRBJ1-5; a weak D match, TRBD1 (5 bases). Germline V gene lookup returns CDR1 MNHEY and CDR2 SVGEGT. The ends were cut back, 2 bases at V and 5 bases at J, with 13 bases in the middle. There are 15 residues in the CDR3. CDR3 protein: CASSYDGRGDQPQHF. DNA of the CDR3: TGTGCCAGCAGTTACGACGGACGAGGGGATCAGCCCCAGCATTTT.

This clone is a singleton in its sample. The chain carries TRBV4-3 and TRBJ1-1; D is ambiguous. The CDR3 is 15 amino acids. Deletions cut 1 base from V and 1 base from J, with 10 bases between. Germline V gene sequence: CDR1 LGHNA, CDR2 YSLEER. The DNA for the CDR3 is TGCGCCAGCAGCCAAGTTGTCCTAGCGAACACTGAAGCTTTCTTT. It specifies CASSQVVLANTEAFF.

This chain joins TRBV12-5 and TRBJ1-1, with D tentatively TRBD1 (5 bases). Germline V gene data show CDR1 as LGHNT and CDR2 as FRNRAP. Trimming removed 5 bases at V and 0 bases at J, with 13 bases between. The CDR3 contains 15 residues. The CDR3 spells CASGPPGGVNTEAFF. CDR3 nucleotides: TGTGCTAGTGGTCCCCCGGGAGGGGTGAACACTGAAGCTTTCTTT.

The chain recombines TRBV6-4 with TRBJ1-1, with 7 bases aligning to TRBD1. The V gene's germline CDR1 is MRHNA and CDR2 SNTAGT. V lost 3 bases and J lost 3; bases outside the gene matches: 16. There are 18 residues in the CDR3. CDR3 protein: CASSDWTGVANEDTEAFF. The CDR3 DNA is TGTGCCAGCAGTGATTGGACAGGCGTAGCTAATGAGGACACTGAAGCTTTCTTT.

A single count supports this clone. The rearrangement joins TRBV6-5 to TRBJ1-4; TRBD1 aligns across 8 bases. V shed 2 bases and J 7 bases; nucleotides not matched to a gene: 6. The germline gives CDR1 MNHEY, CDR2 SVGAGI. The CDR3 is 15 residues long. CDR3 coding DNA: TGTGCCAGCAGTTACGGAGGGACAGGCGCTGAAAAACTGTTTTTT. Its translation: CASSYGGTGAEKLFF.

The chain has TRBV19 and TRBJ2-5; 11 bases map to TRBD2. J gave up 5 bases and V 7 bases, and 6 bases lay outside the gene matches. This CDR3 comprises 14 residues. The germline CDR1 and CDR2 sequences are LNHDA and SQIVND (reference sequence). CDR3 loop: CASNPGLAEETQYF. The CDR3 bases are TGTGCCAGTAACCCGGGACTAGCGGAGGAGACCCAGTACTTC. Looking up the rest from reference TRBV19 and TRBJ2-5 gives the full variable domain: DGGITQSPKYLFRKEGQNVTLSCEQNLNHDAMYWYRQDPGQGLRLIYYSQIVNDFQKGDIAEGYSVSREKKESFPLTVTSAQKNPTAFYLCASNPGLAEETQYFGPGTRLLVL.

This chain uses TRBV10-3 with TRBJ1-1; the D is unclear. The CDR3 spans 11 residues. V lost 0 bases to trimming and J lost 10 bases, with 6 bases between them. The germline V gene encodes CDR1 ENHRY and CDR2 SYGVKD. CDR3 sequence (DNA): TGTGCCATCAGTGAGTCGGCCAGAGCTTTCTTT. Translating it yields CAISESARAFF.

The CDR3 nucleotides read TGTGCCAGCAGTTACTCTGGCCTAACCCCCAGCGGCTACACCTTC. Protein product: CASSYSGLTPSGYTF. This sequence joins TRBV6-6 and TRBJ1-2; D ambiguous. From germline, CDR1 is MNHNY and CDR2 SVGAGI (reference sequence). The CDR3 sequence is 15 residues long. The V and J ends lost 0 bases and 8 bases respectively, with 16 bases between them.

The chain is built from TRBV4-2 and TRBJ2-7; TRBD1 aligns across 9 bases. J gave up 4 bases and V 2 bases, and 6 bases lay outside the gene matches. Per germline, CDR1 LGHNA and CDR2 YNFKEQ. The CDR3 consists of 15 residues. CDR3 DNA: TGTGCCAGCAGCCAAAGGGACAGGGCTGAATACGAGCAGTACTTC. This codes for CASSQRDRAEYEQYF.

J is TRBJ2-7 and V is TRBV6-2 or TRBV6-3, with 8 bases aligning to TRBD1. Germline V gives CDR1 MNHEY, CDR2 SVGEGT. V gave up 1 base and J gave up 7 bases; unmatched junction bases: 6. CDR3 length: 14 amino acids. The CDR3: CASSYLGRGQEQYF. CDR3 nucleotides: TGTGCCAGCAGTTACTTAGGCAGGGGGCAAGAGCAGTACTTC.

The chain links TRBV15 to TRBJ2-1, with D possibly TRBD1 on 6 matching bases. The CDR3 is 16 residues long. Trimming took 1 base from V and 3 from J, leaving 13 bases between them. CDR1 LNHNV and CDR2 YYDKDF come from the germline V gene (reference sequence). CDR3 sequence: CATSRVGQDSYNEQFF. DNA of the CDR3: TGTGCCACCAGCAGAGTCGGGCAGGACAGCTACAATGAGCAGTTCTTC.

The DNA for the CDR3 is TGTGCCAGTAGTGACTCAGGAGGCGAGCAGTACTTC. Protein sequence: CASSDSGGEQYF. V usage is TRBV19 and J usage is TRBJ2-7; D is possibly TRBD2 (5 bases). Germline V CDR1 and CDR2: LNHDA, SQIVND (reference sequence). The V end lost 5 bases, the J end lost 6 bases, and 11 bases lay between the germline ends. The CDR3 sequence is 12 residues long. Full variable domain (outside the CDR3, taken from reference TRBV19 and TRBJ2-7): DGGITQSPKYLFRKEGQNVTLSCEQNLNHDAMYWYRQDPGQGLRLIYYSQIVNDFQKGDIAEGYSVSREKKESFPLTVTSAQKNPTAFYLCASSDSGGEQYFGPGTRLTVT.

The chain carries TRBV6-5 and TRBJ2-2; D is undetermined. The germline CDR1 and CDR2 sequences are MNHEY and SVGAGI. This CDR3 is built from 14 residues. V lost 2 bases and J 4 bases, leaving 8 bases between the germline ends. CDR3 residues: CASSYDGSTGELFF. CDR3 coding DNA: TGTGCCAGCAGTTACGATGGCTCCACCGGGGAGCTGTTTTTT.

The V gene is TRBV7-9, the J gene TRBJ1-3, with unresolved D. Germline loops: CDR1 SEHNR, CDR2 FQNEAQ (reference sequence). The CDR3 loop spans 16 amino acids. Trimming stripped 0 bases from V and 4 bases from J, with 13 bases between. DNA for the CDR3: TGTGCCAGCAGCTTAGCTAGTGGGTCCTACGGAAACACCATATATTTT. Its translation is CASSLASGSYGNTIYF.